This T cell receptor (beta chain) was sequenced during a study of CD4 T cells in relation to SARS-CoV-2 and coronaviruses. Study-level background: TCR beta CDR3s were sequenced after roughly 10-day antigen culture of PBMCs. Negative control cultures got HIV-1 Nef peptides or no peptide. The HLA restriction of the shared crossreactive spike epitopes was mapped.

Unexposed donor CD4+ T cells date from about 2011-2018, before the COVID-19 pandemic. After nine to ten days of culture, CD4+ T cells were isolated. Cultures held two million PBMCs per well with roughly 10 IU/ml IL-2. In the case of this clone: Antigen unknown.

Generated by immunoSEQ multiplex PCR, the TCRdb table keeps only in-frame clones and is missing some. The sample lists some 14,000 clones, under 85% occurring once. The CDR3 runs 12 residues. V gave up 3 bases and J gave up 12 bases, with 12 bases separating them. The V and J genes are TRBV12-3 or TRBV12-4 and TRBJ2-1; tentative D call: TRBD2 (6 bases). This TCR derives from a human donor in good health. Sequenced: CD4+ T cells from PBMCs, cultured in vitro. CDR3 amino acids: CASSFGPRGQFF. The CDR3 DNA sequence: TGTGCCAGCAGTTTCGGCCCGCGGGGGCAGTTCTTC.